This record looks at one T cell receptor beta chain sequence and its context. CD8+ and CD4+ T cells were negatively isolated; TEMRA cells were FACS-enriched. This specimen comes from a study of CD8 T cells in Susac syndrome. V lost 3 bases and J lost 4, with 9 bases in between. Germline V gene data show CDR1 as DFQATT and CDR2 as SNEGSKA (reference sequence). The CDR3 covers 12 residues. When the RNA was reverse transcribed, random hexamers were used with an input of about 0.45 to 1 ug. TCRdb processed the immunoSEQ multiplex PCR reads anew with MiXCR; each CDR3 protein has one entry. The top ten clones hold 0.093% of a sample with about 200,000 distinct CDR3 sequences, 90% to 97% of them seen once.

Specimen: CD4+ T cells from PBMCs. The TCR was taken from a human donor with multiple sclerosis. The chain recombines TRBV20-1 with TRBJ1-2; weak D call: TRBD1 (5 bases). The CDR3 region has the DNA TGCAGTGCTAGGGGGGAGTTCTATGGCTACACCTTC. It specifies CSARGEFYGYTF.